A selection of T cell receptor beta chains follows, all from one sample in a study of control samples from healthy donors and cancer patients. Method: immunoSEQ multiplex PCR; TCRdb's copy keeps in-frame clones and lacks some. Of about 170,000 clones detected, approximately 86% appear once; the ten largest clones hold about 5.3%. Sequenced: blood. All receptors derive from a woman aged 30 to 39 in good health. The CDR3 runs from the conserved cysteine through the conserved F or W. A D gene is named only where the DNA matches it firmly.

V gene,J gene,D gene,CDR3 DNA,CDR3 protein
TRBV7-2,TRBJ2-7,TRBD1,TGTGCCAGCAGCCCGCAGACAGGGGGCTTTGGCGAGCAGTACTTC,CASSPQTGGFGEQYF
TRBV6-5,TRBJ2-1,.,TGTGCCAGCAGTTACTCGAGGCTAAAAAATGAGCAGTTCTTC,CASSYSRLKNEQFF
TRBV11-2,TRBJ2-3,.,TGTGCCAGCAGCTTAGATTCGGGGCGGTTCACAGATACGCAGTATTTT,CASSLDSGRFTDTQYF
TRBV19,TRBJ1-3,TRBD1,TGTGCCAGCCGATTGGACAGGAGCTCTGGAAACACCATATATTTT,CASRLDRSSGNTIYF
TRBV5-1,TRBJ2-1,.,TGCGCCAGCAGCTCTACCGGAACCACGAATGAGCAGTTCTTC,CASSSTGTTNEQFF
TRBV12-3/TRBV12-4,TRBJ1-2,.,TGTGCCAGCAGCTCGGTTTTGGGGGGCTACACCTTC,CASSSVLGGYTF
TRBV24-1,TRBJ2-5,.,TGTGCCACCAGTGCGCCTGGGGAGACCCAGTACTTC,CATSAPGETQYF
TRBV27,TRBJ1-2,.,TGTGCCAGCAGTTTGTCTTTTTCGACAGCTAACTATGGCTACACCTTC,CASSLSFSTANYGYTF
TRBV28,TRBJ2-2,.,TGTGCCAGCAGTTTGGGCCGCTCGAACACCGGGGAGCTGTTTTTT,CASSLGRSNTGELFF
TRBV9,TRBJ2-2,TRBD2,TGTGCCAGCAGCAACCCGACTAGCGGGAGTATGTCGGGCACCGGGGAGCTGTTTTTT,CASSNPTSGSMSGTGELFF
TRBV5-5,TRBJ2-3,.,TGTGCCAGCAGCTTGCCCGGTAGCACAGATACGCAGTATTTT,CASSLPGSTDTQYF
TRBV11-2,TRBJ1-2,TRBD1,TGTGCCAGCAGCTTCTGGGACAGCTCCTATGGCTACACCTTC,CASSFWDSSYGYTF